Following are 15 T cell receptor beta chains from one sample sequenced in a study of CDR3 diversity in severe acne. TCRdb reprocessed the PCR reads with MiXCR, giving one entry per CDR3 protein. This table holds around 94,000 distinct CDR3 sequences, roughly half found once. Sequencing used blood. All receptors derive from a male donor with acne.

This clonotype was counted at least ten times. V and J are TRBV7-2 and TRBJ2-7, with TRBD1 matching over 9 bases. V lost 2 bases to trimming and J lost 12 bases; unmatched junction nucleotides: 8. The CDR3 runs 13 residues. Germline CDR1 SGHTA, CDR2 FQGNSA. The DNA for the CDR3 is TGTGCCAGCAGCTTAAGTCGGGACAGGGATGGGTACTTC. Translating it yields CASSLSRDRDGYF.

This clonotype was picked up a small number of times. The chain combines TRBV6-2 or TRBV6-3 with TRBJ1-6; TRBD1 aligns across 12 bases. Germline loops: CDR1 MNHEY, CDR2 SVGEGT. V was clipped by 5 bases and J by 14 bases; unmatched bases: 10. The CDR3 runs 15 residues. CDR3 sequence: CASSRVGTGGLTLHF. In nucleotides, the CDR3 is TGTGCCAGCAGTCGAGTCGGGACAGGGGGCCTAACCCTCCACTTT.

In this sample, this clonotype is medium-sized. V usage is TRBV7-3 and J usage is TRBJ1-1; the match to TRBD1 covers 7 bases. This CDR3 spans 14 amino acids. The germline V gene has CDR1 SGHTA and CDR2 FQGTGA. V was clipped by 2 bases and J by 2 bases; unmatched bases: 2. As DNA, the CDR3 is TGTGCCAGCAGCTTAGGGACAGTAAACACTGAAGCTTTCTTT. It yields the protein CASSLGTVNTEAFF.

Here the CDR3 reads CASSPETGDTEAFF. In nucleotides, the CDR3 is TGTGCCAGCTCACCGGAGACAGGGGACACTGAAGCTTTCTTT. J is TRBJ1-1 and V is TRBV18; 8 bases are a match to TRBD1. V lost 3 bases, J lost 3 bases, and 3 bases stayed unmatched. The CDR3 runs to 14 residues. Germline V lookup: CDR1 KGHSH, CDR2 LQKENI.

For the CDR3, the DNA is TGTGCCAGCAGAAATAGCGGGAGCGTCTACGAGCAGTACTTC. Its protein product is CASRNSGSVYEQYF. J is TRBJ2-7 and V is TRBV28; 9 bases map to TRBD2. Germline values: CDR1 MDHEN, CDR2 SYDVKM. There are 14 residues in the CDR3. Trimming cost V 6 bases and J 3 bases; bases outside gene matches: 6.

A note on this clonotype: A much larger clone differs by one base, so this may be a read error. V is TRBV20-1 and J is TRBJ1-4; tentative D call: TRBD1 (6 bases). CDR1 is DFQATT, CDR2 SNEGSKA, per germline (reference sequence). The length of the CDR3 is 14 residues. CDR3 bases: TGCAGGGCTAGAGATATGGGGGCTGGTGAAAAACTGTTTTTT. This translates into CRARDMGAGEKLFF.

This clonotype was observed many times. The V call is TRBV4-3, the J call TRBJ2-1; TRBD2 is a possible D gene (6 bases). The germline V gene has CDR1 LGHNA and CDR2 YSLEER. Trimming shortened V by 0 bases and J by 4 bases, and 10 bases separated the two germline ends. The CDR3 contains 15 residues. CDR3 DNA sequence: TGCGCCAGCAGCCAAGATCTTAGCGGTTACAATGAGCAGTTCTTC. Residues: CASSQDLSGYNEQFF.

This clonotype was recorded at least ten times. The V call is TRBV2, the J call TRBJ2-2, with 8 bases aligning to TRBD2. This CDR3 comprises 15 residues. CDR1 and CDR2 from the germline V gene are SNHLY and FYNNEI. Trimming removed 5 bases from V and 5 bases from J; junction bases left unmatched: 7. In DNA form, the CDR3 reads TGTGCCAGCAGTAGAAGAACTAGCGGTACCGGGGAGCTGTTTTTT. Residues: CASSRRTSGTGELFF. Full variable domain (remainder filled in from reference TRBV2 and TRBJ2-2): EPEVTQTPSHQVTQMGQEVILRCVPISNHLYFYWYRQILGQKVEFLVSFYNNEISEKSEIFDDQFSVERPDGSNFTLKIRSTKLEDSAMYFCASSRRTSGTGELFFGEGSRLTVL.

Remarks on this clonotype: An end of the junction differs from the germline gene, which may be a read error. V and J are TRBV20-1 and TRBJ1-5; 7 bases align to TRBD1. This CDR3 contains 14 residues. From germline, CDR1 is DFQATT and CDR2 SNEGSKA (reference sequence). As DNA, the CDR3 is TGCGGTGCCATAAGTACAGGGGTTGATCAGCCCCCGCATTTT. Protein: CGAISTGVDQPPHF.

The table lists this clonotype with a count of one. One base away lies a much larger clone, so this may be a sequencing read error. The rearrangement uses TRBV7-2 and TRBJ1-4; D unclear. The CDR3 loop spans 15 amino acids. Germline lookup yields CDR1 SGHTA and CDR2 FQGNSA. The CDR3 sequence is CASSLNRATNEKLIF. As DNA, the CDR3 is TGTGCCAGCAGCTTGAATCGAGCAACTAATGAAAAACTGATTTTT. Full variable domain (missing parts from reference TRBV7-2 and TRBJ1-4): GAGVSQSPSNKVTEKGKDVELRCDPISGHTALYWYRQSLGQGLEFLIYFQGNSAPDKSGLPSDRFSAERTGGSVSTLTIQRTQQEDSAVYLCASSLNRATNEKLIFGSGTQLSVL.

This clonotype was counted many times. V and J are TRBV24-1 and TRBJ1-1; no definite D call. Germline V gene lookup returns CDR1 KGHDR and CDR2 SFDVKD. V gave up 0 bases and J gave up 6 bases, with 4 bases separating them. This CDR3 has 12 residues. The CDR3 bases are TGTGCCACCAGTGATTTGTCAGCTGAAGCTTTCTTT. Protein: CATSDLSAEAFF.

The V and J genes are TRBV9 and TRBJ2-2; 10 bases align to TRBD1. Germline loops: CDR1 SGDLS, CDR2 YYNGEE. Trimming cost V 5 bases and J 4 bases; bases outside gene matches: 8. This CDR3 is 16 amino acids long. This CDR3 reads CASRGTGTGVTGELFF. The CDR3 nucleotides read TGTGCCAGCAGGGGAACCGGGACAGGGGTCACCGGGGAGCTGTTTTTT.

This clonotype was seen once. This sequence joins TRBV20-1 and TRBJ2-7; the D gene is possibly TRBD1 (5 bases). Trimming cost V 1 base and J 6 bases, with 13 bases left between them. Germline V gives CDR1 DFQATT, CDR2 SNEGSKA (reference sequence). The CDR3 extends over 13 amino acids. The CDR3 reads CSARVKGIGEQYF. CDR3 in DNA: TGCAGTGCTAGAGTTAAGGGGATAGGCGAGCAGTACTTC.

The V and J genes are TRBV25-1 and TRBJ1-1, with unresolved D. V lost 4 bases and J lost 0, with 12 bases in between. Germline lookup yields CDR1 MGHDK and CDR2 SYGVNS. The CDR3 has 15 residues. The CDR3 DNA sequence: TGTGCCAGCAGTGGGCCCAGATCCATGAACACTGAAGCTTTCTTT. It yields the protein CASSGPRSMNTEAFF.

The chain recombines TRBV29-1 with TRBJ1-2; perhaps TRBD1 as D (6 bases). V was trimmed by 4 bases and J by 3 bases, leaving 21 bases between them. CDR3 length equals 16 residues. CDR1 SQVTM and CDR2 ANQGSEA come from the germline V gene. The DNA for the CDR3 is TGCAGCGTTGTCCCGGCTGCCAGGGGAGGTTACTATGGCTACACCTTC. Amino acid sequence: CSVVPAARGGYYGYTF.